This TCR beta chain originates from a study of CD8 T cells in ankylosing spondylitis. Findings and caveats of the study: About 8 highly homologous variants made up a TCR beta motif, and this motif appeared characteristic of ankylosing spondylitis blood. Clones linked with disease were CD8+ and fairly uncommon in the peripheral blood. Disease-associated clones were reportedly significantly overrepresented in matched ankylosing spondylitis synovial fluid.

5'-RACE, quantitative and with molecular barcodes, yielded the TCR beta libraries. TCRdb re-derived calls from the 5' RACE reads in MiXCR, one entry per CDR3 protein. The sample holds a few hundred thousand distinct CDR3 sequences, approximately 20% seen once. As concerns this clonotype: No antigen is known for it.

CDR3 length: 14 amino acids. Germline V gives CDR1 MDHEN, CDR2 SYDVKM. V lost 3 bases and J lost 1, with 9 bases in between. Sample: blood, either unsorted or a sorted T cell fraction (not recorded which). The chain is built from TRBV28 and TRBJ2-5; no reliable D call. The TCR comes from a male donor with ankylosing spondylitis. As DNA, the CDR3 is TGTGCCAGCAGTTTTCACACAGCCCAAGAGACCCAGTACTTC. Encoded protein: CASSFHTAQETQYF.